What follows are 4 T cell receptor beta chains derived from one specimen sequenced in a study of control samples from healthy donors and cancer patients. Sequencing used immunoSEQ multiplex PCR; TCRdb keeps in-frame clones, though not all of them. The sample shows some 190,000 clones, about 90% of them seen only once. Input material: blood. These receptor sequences come from a man between 25 and 39 years old in good health.

The gene calls are TRBV7-9 and TRBJ1-2; no clear D gene. CDR3 length: 14 residues. CDR1 and CDR2 from the germline V gene are SEHNR and FQNEAQ (reference sequence). Trimming took 2 bases from V and 7 from J, leaving 14 bases between them. CDR3 coding DNA: TGTGCCAGCAGCTTACGGGCGGTCAATACTGGCTACACCTTC. Encoded protein: CASSLRAVNTGYTF.

V is TRBV30 and J is TRBJ2-3; D is ambiguous. This CDR3 has 15 residues. Germline lookup yields CDR1 GTSNPN and CDR2 SVGIG (reference sequence). V shed 0 bases and J shed 1 base, with 11 bases lying between them. CDR3 amino acids: CAWSVYGGRTDTQYF. CDR3 coding DNA: TGTGCCTGGAGTGTATACGGCGGTCGCACAGATACGCAGTATTTT. Looking up the rest from reference TRBV30 and TRBJ2-3 gives the full variable domain: SQTIHQWPATLVQPVGSPLSLECTVEGTSNPNLYWYRQAAGRGLQLLFYSVGIGQISSEVPQNLSASRPQDRQFILSSKKLLLSDSGFYLCAWSVYGGRTDTQYFGPGTRLTVL.

This clone occurred once. The CDR3 nucleotides are TGTGCCAGCAGGTCCGGGACTAGCGTAAACTACGAGCAGTACTTC. Protein product: CASRSGTSVNYEQYF. The gene calls are TRBV5-4 and TRBJ2-7, with 10 nucleotides matching TRBD2. The V gene end was trimmed by 5 bases and the J gene end by 3 bases; junction bases not matched to a gene: 8. The CDR3 is made up of 15 amino acids. CDR1 and CDR2 (germline): SGHNT, YYREEE (reference sequence).

V gene TRBV6-5 combines with J gene TRBJ1-1, with D hard to call. Trimming cost V 4 bases and J 1 base, with 10 bases left between them. The CDR3 has 14 amino acids. Germline CDR1 and CDR2: MNHEY and SVGAGI. CDR3 protein: CASSFSASNTEAFF. CDR3 coding DNA: TGTGCCAGCAGTTTTTCGGCTTCGAACACTGAAGCTTTCTTT.